The source of this T cell receptor beta chain is a study of blood T cell repertoires in COVID-19. The assay was immunoSEQ multiplex PCR, and TCRdb's table has in-frame clones only and misses some. The sample records 350,000 to 500,000 clones, 70% to 90% being singletons. There are 12 residues in the CDR3. Looked up from germline, CDR1 is MNHEY and CDR2 is SVGAGI. V lost 10 bases, J lost 2 bases, and 4 bases stayed unmatched. V usage is TRBV6-5 and J usage is TRBJ1-2; 7 positions match TRBD1. Sequenced input: PBMCs or T cells enriched from blood (not recorded which). The receptor comes from a woman aged 18-35 years who had been exposed to COVID-19. CDR3 coding DNA: TGTGCCATCCTGACAGGGAACTATGGCTACACCTTC. As protein: CAILTGNYGYTF.